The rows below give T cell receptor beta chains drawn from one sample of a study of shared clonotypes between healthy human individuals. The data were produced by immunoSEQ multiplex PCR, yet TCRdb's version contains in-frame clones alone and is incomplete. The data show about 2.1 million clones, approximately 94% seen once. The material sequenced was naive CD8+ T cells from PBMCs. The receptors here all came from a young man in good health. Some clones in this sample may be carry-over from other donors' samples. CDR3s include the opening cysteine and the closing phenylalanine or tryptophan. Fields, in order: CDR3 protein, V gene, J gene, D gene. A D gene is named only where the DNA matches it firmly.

CDR3: CAGRTGDNYGYTF; V: TRBV2; J: TRBJ1-2; D: TRBD1
CDR3: CALRSGRVNEQFF; V: TRBV7-9; J: TRBJ2-1; D: TRBD2
CDR3: CASSGRDLKTYEQYF; V: TRBV6-1; J: TRBJ2-7; D: .
CDR3: CASGSGGWPQHF; V: TRBV12-5; J: TRBJ1-5; D: TRBD1
CDR3: CASSQDEGSYNEQFF; V: TRBV4-2; J: TRBJ2-1; D: .
CDR3: CASKRDGYEQYF; V: TRBV7-9; J: TRBJ2-7; D: .
CDR3: CASSQGRGQPATNEKLFF; V: TRBV7-9; J: TRBJ1-4; D: .
CDR3: CASSKGWLAANNEQFF; V: TRBV11-2; J: TRBJ2-1; D: TRBD2
CDR3: CASSNSEKLFF; V: TRBV6-6; J: TRBJ1-4; D: .
CDR3: CSVEEGGPEQYF; V: TRBV29-1; J: TRBJ2-7; D: .
CDR3: CASSVVLGATYNEQFF; V: TRBV9; J: TRBJ2-1; D: .
CDR3: CASRNRLAGGAETQYF; V: TRBV2; J: TRBJ2-5; D: TRBD2
CDR3: CASSDRGYEQYF; V: TRBV7-8; J: TRBJ2-7; D: TRBD1
CDR3: CASSPQGYDQPQHF; V: TRBV6-5; J: TRBJ1-5; D: .